A single TCR beta chain is shown here with its context. This clone was found once. The antigen this receptor binds is unknown. Base quality data are lacking; no much larger clone is found one base away. This sample's treatment or condition label indicates: oral pan-JAK inhibitor, 5-10 mg twice daily. From alopecia areata patients, peripheral blood was collected along with lesional scalp punch biopsies. PBMCs were separated by density centrifugation and stained for CD3, CD4 and CD8, after which CD4+ and CD8+ T cells were sorted on a FACSAria. Library prep was done by the immunoSEQ multiplex PCR assay. To provide template for TCR sequencing, every sample had RNA extracted and reverse transcribed into cDNA. First-strand cDNA was synthesized using SuperScript III with a 2:1 mix of oligo-dT and random hexamers. A synthetic immune receptor repertoire was used to measure amplification bias, and any remaining bias was corrected computationally. The source study handled its data this way. Raw reads were preprocessed to remove errors, and CDR3 was defined according to IMGT conventions as the region from the conserved cysteine to phenylalanine. To get clonality, Shannon entropy was normalized by log2 of the number of productive unique TCRs and the result was subtracted from 1. Whether each scalp clone was CD4 or CD8 was inferred by checking scalp TCRbeta sequences against the CD4 and CD8 repertoires from sorted blood. The table comes from immuneACCESS by way of TCRdb, which keeps in-frame sequences with V and J called. Part of the clones is missing from these tables; in studies checked, under half for an unresolved V gene and the rest for unknown reasons. The D gene and trimming were derived from the DNA, and the V and J assignments and clone size from that table. In all, the sample holds under 250,000 clones, and more than 55% of those were seen once. The ten largest clones add up to about 1.2% of the sample.

The data were obtained in a study of CD8+ T cells in alopecia areata (dated by TCRdb to about 2018). Turning to the overall study: Treated patients were enrolled in an open-label pilot trial of oral tofacitinib at 5 to 10 mg twice daily for moderate-to-severe alopecia areata. For the treated patients, the SALT score, which quantifies what percentage of scalp surface area is affected, served as the measure of disease severity. Patients received tofacitinib for 6 to 18 months and were then followed off drug for 6 months to check for delayed response and recurrence. Scalp clonality was compared among normal scalp (n=4), patchy alopecia areata scalp (n=8), and alopecia totalis/universalis scalp (n=8). RNA was extracted with the PAXgene miRNA kit for fixed scalp, the miRNeasy kit for PBMCs, and the RNeasy kit for mouse skin. High-throughput TCRbeta sequencing was used to examine T cell clonal expansion in alopecia areata in both the C3H/HeJ mouse model and human patients. Scalp tissue and sorted CD4+ and CD8+ peripheral blood T cells from patchy and totalis/universalis alopecia areata patients and from healthy controls were covered by human TCRbeta sequencing. TCRbeta CDR3 regions were amplified by immunoSEQ multiplex PCR using 35 Vbeta forward and 13 Jbeta reverse primers. Patients on tofacitinib were biopsied at baseline and after 4 and 24 weeks of treatment, and several of the patients also had a later scalp biopsy. The investigation overall reported the following: Scalp TCR repertoire analysis is complicated because resident alphabeta T cells in normal human skin are also sequenced, whereas mouse skin is dominated by gammadelta T cells. Lesional scalp, especially in alopecia totalis/universalis, showed higher clonality and more expanded CD8+ clones than normal scalp, suggesting antigenic drive. Scalp clonality and the number of expanded CD8+ clones among the top 100 scalp clones were significantly decreased by tofacitinib. Compared with mice, TCR sequences shared between patients were less clear, possibly partly because of HLA diversity across the patient population. Many expanded lesional clones persisted in scalp and blood during tofacitinib treatment, which may partly explain relapse after stopping treatment. Because the treated cohort was small and had just a single nonresponder, larger studies are needed to establish links between baseline CD8+ expansion and response.

The germline V gene (reference sequence) provides CDR1 PRHDT and CDR2 FYEKMQ. V drops 2 bases and J drops 9 bases, leaving 11 bases in between. The CDR3 goes from the cysteine to the phenylalanine over 14 residues. Kept here is only the CDR3 DNA, which spans 42 bases and is read in frame from base 1. The sample consisted of CD4+ T cells sorted from blood, taken at week 44, from a patient treated with tofacitinib. This clonotype was sampled from a human donor with alopecia areata. The chain uses TRBV13 and TRBJ1-6; perhaps TRBD1 is the D gene, with 5 bases matching. The CDR3 amino acid sequence is: CASSLRGIASPLHF. The DNA sequence reads TGTGCCAGCAGCTTAAGGGGTATAGCTTCACCCCTCCACTTT.